This TCR beta chain originates from a study of HIV-infected patients and healthy controls. Study-wide findings and caveats: HIV-infected repertoires had significantly higher mean Gini indices than controls, possibly reflecting oligoclonality. HIV+ repertoires were severely depleted of MAIT alpha-chain CDR3s, unlike healthy controls. Eight alpha and eight beta V genes differed significantly in mean usage between HIV-infected patients and controls.

The V gene lost 7 bases and the J gene lost 5 bases, with 23 bases spanning the gap. This CDR3 is 16 amino acids long. In germline, CDR1 is SQVTM, CDR2 ANQGSEA. Alpha and beta constant-region primers primed reverse transcription of around 500 ng RNA. Using multiplexing indices, alpha and beta chain libraries were generated apart by chain-specific third strand synthesis. Second strand synthesis was primed from the SP2 site. TCRdb re-called the 5' RACE reads through MiXCR, storing one row per CDR3 protein. This sample carries fewer than 6,500 distinct CDR3 sequences, 7.5% to 10% of them seen once, and the ten largest clones take around 30%. Follow-up blood was drawn about 14 weeks, roughly three months, after antiretroviral therapy began. Whole blood was used without fractionation, so all unsorted peripheral T cells were included. Points on this clonotype: Antigen unknown.

This sequence originates from an adult with HIV infection. The specimen comprised blood, sampled during antiretroviral therapy. The J gene is TRBJ2-2, the V gene TRBV29-1; D might be TRBD1 (5 bases). CDR3 DNA sequence: TGCAGCGCCATGACCATGGGCAGGGAAGGAACCGGGGAGCTGTTTTTT. It translates to CSAMTMGREGTGELFF.